This is a list of T cell receptor beta chains from one sample in a study of blood T cell repertoires in COVID-19. Profiled with immunoSEQ multiplex PCR; TCRdb holds only in-frame clones, not every one. Seen here are 130,000 to 150,000 clones, 65% to 90% observed once, and the top ten hold 7.2%. Sequencing was performed on peripheral blood. The receptors derive from a woman in her 50s in a cohort sampled during active or convalescent COVID-19. CDR3s include the opening cysteine and the closing phenylalanine or tryptophan. D genes are given only for firm matches. Only some rows state a clone size, as once, few, many or a class for expanded clones.

NA	NA	TRBJ2-4	TRBV6-1	TGTGCCAGCAGTGACGGCCAAAGACAGAGCAAAAACATTCAGTACTTC	CASSDGQRQSKNIQYF
once	TRBD2	TRBJ2-3	TRBV14	TGTGCCAGCAGCCAAGTTGGAGCGGGGGGCGCAGATACGCAGTATTTT	CASSQVGAGGADTQYF
NA	NA	TRBJ1-1	TRBV7-2	TGTGCCAGCAGCTTCTATATTCGGGGTCTGAACACTGAAGCTTTCTTT	CASSFYIRGLNTEAFF
NA	TRBD2	TRBJ2-5	TRBV7-3	TGTGCCAGCAGCTTAGCGGGGGGGCCGGAGACCCAGTACTTC	CASSLAGGPETQYF
NA	TRBD2	TRBJ2-1	TRBV11-2	TGTGCCAGCAGCTTAAGGCTAGCGGGGGTCTACAATGAGCAGTTCTTC	CASSLRLAGVYNEQFF
NA	NA	TRBJ2-3	TRBV6-5	TGTGCCAGCATGCGGGGCTTTTTAGATACGCAGTATTTT	CASMRGFLDTQYF
NA	TRBD2	TRBJ2-5	TRBV7-2	TGTGCCAGCAGATTTAGCGGGGAAGAGACCCAGTACTTC	CASRFSGEETQYF
NA	NA	TRBJ1-2	TRBV24-1	TGTGCCACCAGTGATTCGGGGTCCGAGAGAGGCTACACCTTC	CATSDSGSERGYTF
NA	NA	TRBJ2-5	TRBV10-3	TGTGCCACCTCACCGGAGTCGGCGGAGACCCAGTACTTC	CATSPESAETQYF
once	NA	TRBJ1-3	TRBV9	TGTGCCAGCAGCGCAGACAGGGGAAACACCATATATTTT	CASSADRGNTIYF
NA	NA	TRBJ1-1	TRBV3-1/TRBV3-2	TGTGCCAGCAGCCAAGACGGTAGCACTGAAGCTTTCTTT	CASSQDGSTEAFF
NA	TRBD1	TRBJ1-3	TRBV4-3	TGCGCCAGCAGCGAACAGGGGTTCGCTGGAAACACCATATATTTT	CASSEQGFAGNTIYF
NA	NA	TRBJ2-1	TRBV11-2	TGTGCCAGCAGCTTTGCGGACTCCTACAATGAGCAGTTCTTC	CASSFADSYNEQFF
NA	NA	TRBJ2-1	TRBV12-3/TRBV12-4	TGTGCCAGCAGTTATCTTGTACGGGAAGAGCAGTTCTTC	CASSYLVREEQFF
few	TRBD1	TRBJ1-2	TRBV6-1	TGTGCCAGCAGTGAGGGACAGGATAACTATGGCTACACCTTC	CASSEGQDNYGYTF
NA	NA	TRBJ1-2	TRBV6-5	TGTGCCAGCAGCGCTGAGTACTATGGCTACACCTTC	CASSAEYYGYTF
NA	NA	TRBJ2-7	TRBV29-1	TGCAGCGCCCGCCCGGCGTCGGGCTCGGCGGGGGAGCAGTACTTC	CSARPASGSAGEQYF
NA	NA	TRBJ1-1	TRBV10-2	TGCGCCAGCAGTGATCCTCACATGGGACACCACAACTTCTTT	CASSDPHMGHHNFF
NA	NA	TRBJ1-2	TRBV10-3	TGTGCCATCAGTGAGGACGGGGGCTACACCTTC	CAISEDGGYTF
NA	TRBD1	TRBJ1-2	TRBV9	TGTGCCAGCACGCCCTCCTGGGGCCGGGACAGGGCGGCGAGGGGCTACACCTTC	CASTPSWGRDRAARGYTF
NA	NA	TRBJ2-5	TRBV6-5	TGTGCCAGCAGAAGGACATCACAAGAGACCCAGTACTTC	CASRRTSQETQYF
NA	TRBD1	TRBJ1-6	TRBV5-1	TGCGCCAGCAGCCCAGGCAGGACAGGGGGAAATTCACCCCTCCACTTT	CASSPGRTGGNSPLHF
NA	NA	TRBJ2-5	TRBV6-6	TGTGCCAGCAGTCAAGATAGTTACCGGGAGACCCAGTACTTC	CASSQDSYRETQYF
NA	TRBD1	TRBJ2-7	TRBV5-5	TGTGCCAGCAGCTCGGGCCGGGACAGGGGATCCGAGCAGTACTTC	CASSSGRDRGSEQYF
few	TRBD1	TRBJ1-2	TRBV30	TGTGCCTGGAACCGGGACAGGGGACTCCCTCGTGACTATGGCTACACCTTC	CAWNRDRGLPRDYGYTF
NA	TRBD1	TRBJ2-2	TRBV12-5	TGTGCTAGTGGCCGAGGACAGGGGGATACCGGGGAGCTGTTTTTT	CASGRGQGDTGELFF
few	NA	TRBJ2-7	TRBV30	TGTGCCTGGAGCCGCCGGGGGTACGAGCAGTACTTC	CAWSRRGYEQYF
NA	NA	TRBJ2-1	TRBV3-1/TRBV3-2	TGTGCCAGCAGCCAAGATCACGGGGACAATGAGCAGTTCTTC	CASSQDHGDNEQFF
NA	NA	TRBJ2-5	TRBV3-1/TRBV3-2	TGTGCCAGCAGTCGGGGGGCCTACCAAGAGACCCAGTACTTC	CASSRGAYQETQYF
NA	NA	TRBJ1-1	TRBV19	TGTGCCAGTAGTCAGCGGGGCGGGGTAGAAGCTTTCTTT	CASSQRGGVEAFF
NA	TRBD1	TRBJ2-2	TRBV6-6	TGTGCCAGCAGATCTTGGACAGGGAACACCGGGGAGCTGTTTTTT	CASRSWTGNTGELFF
once	TRBD2	TRBJ2-1	TRBV7-3	TGTGCCAGCAGCCTGGTGTCTAGCGGGGGTCTGCAGTTCTTC	CASSLVSSGGLQFF